The 14 T cell receptor beta chains listed next were all sequenced from one sample in a study of cytomegalovirus exposure and HLA in healthy donors. Primers included in the PCR were 60 Vbeta and 13 Jbeta primers. Libraries were prepared by immunoSEQ multiplex PCR; TCRdb keeps only in-frame clonotypes and omits some of them. The data contain 75,000 to 80,000 clones, 60% to 85% of them singletons. Sample: PBMCs. These receptors all stem from a man in his forties or fifties in good health and CMV-seronegative.

The gene calls are TRBV9 and TRBJ2-1; 10 bases line up with TRBD1. This CDR3 spans 18 amino acids. The junction had 15 bases not matched to a gene; V was cut back by 4 bases and J by 5 bases. In germline, CDR1 is SGDLS, CDR2 YYNGEE. The CDR3 region is CASSIRDRGHAQDNEQFF. CDR3 bases: TGTGCCAGCAGCATCCGGGACAGGGGCCACGCGCAGGACAATGAGCAGTTCTTC. The full variable domain, its missing parts supplied by reference TRBV9 and TRBJ2-1, is DSGVTQTPKHLITATGQRVTLRCSPRSGDLSVYWYQQSLDQGLQFLIQYYNGEERAKGNILERFSAQQFPDLHSELNLSSLELGDSALYFCASSIRDRGHAQDNEQFFGPGTRLTVL.

The gene calls are TRBV7-9 and TRBJ1-2; D gene unclear. CDR3 length: 14 amino acids. V was trimmed by 0 bases and J by 0 bases, leaving 5 bases between them. Germline V gene lookup returns CDR1 SEHNR and CDR2 FQNEAQ (reference sequence). DNA for the CDR3: TGTGCCAGCAGCTTAGCCCAGGCTAACTATGGCTACACCTTC. Amino acid sequence: CASSLAQANYGYTF.

The chain's CDR3 is CASSLEQGGTGPYNEQFF. The CDR3 nucleotides are TGTGCCAGCAGCTTAGAGCAAGGCGGGACTGGGCCGTACAATGAGCAGTTCTTC. The rearrangement uses TRBV11-3 and TRBJ2-1; D might be TRBD2 (6 bases). Trimming cost V 0 bases and J 4 bases, with 19 bases left between them. The CDR3 covers 18 residues. Germline values: CDR1 SGHNT, CDR2 YENEEA.

This chain links TRBV28 with TRBJ1-5; D remains ambiguous. Germline assignment: CDR1 MDHEN and CDR2 SYDVKM. V was clipped by 5 bases and J by 10 bases, with 21 bases between them. This CDR3 has 15 amino acids. The CDR3 reads CASSPSDDSDRPQHF. Here the CDR3 DNA reads TGTGCCAGCAGTCCGTCGGATGACTCTGATCGACCCCAGCATTTT.

CDR3 protein: CASSRGRALGEQFF. The CDR3 DNA follows: TGCGCCAGCAGTCGAGGGAGGGCCCTCGGGGAGCAGTTCTTC. The rearrangement links TRBV10-2 to TRBJ2-1, with TRBD2 matching 7 bases. After removal of 5 bases from V and 10 bases from J, the junction contained 11 bases not matched to a gene. Germline V gives CDR1 WSHSY, CDR2 SAAADI. The CDR3 runs to 14 residues.

J is TRBJ1-6 and V is TRBV2, with 9 nucleotides matching TRBD1. Germline V CDR1 and CDR2: SNHLY, FYNNEI. The CDR3 has 16 amino acids. With 6 bases clipped from V and 9 bases from J, the junction kept 12 bases outside the gene matches. CDR3 loop: CASRESGQGISSPLHF. The CDR3 DNA reads TGTGCCAGCAGGGAATCGGGACAGGGCATCAGTTCACCCCTCCACTTT.

V gene TRBV6-6 combines with J gene TRBJ1-1; 7 nucleotides line up with TRBD1. CDR1 and CDR2 from the germline V gene are MNHNY and SVGAGI (reference sequence). V was clipped by 7 bases and J by 8 bases; unmatched bases: 1. This CDR3 is built from 10 residues. CDR3 loop: CASKQGEAFF. CDR3 coding DNA: TGTGCCAGCAAACAGGGGGAAGCTTTCTTT.

The rearrangement links TRBV12-5 to TRBJ2-1; TRBD2 matches at 12 bases. From germline, CDR1 is LGHNT and CDR2 FRNRAP. The CDR3 extends over 15 amino acids. V gave up 6 bases and J gave up 9 bases; unmatched junction bases: 9. The CDR3: CASGPPLAGGLEQFF. CDR3 in DNA: TGTGCTAGTGGGCCCCCGCTAGCGGGAGGGCTTGAGCAGTTCTTC.

J is TRBJ1-5 and V is TRBV28, with a weak D call TRBD1 (5 bases). The CDR3 extends over 17 amino acids. The V gene's germline CDR1 is MDHEN and CDR2 SYDVKM. Trimming took 8 bases from V and 0 from J, leaving 20 bases between them. In DNA form, the CDR3 reads TGTGCCAGCCGATCGATGGAGGGGACGAATAGCAATCAGCCCCAGCATTTT. Amino acids: CASRSMEGTNSNQPQHF.

The rearrangement links TRBV5-1 to TRBJ1-1, with a possible D match to TRBD1 (6 bases). The CDR3 extends over 14 amino acids. Germline CDR1 reads SGHRS; CDR2 reads YFSETQ. Trimming cost V 2 bases and J 5 bases, with 13 bases left between them. CDR3 bases: TGCGCCAGCAGCTTCAATCCAGGGGAAACTGAAGCTTTCTTT. Encoded protein: CASSFNPGETEAFF.

The chain has TRBV28 and TRBJ2-7, with 7 bases lining up with TRBD1. Germline V gene lookup returns CDR1 MDHEN and CDR2 SYDVKM. The CDR3 length is 15 residues. V lost 5 bases to trimming and J lost 3 bases; unmatched junction nucleotides: 10. The CDR3 DNA reads as TGTGCCAGCAGTACCGGACCGGGACAGTTCTACGAGCAGTACTTC. This translates into CASSTGPGQFYEQYF. The whole variable domain, remainder taken from reference TRBV28 and TRBJ2-7, is DVKVTQSSRYLVKRTGEKVFLECVQDMDHENMFWYRQDPGLGLRLIYFSYDVKMKEKGDIPEGYSVSREKKERFSLILESASTNQTSMYLCASSTGPGQFYEQYFGPGTRLTVT.

In DNA form, the CDR3 reads TGTGCCAGCAGTTCGGGGACTAGTAGCCCCTTCGAGCAGTACTTC. Translation: CASSSGTSSPFEQYF. V and J are TRBV6-6 and TRBJ2-7, with 8 nucleotides matching TRBD2. Trimming at V came to 4 bases and at J to 6 bases, leaving 11 bases not matched to a gene. The CDR3 contains 15 residues. CDR1 is MNHNY and CDR2 is SVGAGI in the germline V gene (reference sequence).

This chain uses TRBV9 with TRBJ2-3, with 7 bases lining up with TRBD2. Unmatched junction bases numbered 8, after V lost 0 bases and J lost 4 bases. Germline V lookup: CDR1 SGDLS, CDR2 YYNGEE. There are 16 residues in the CDR3. This CDR3 is CASSVVAGAGADTQYF. CDR3 sequence (DNA): TGTGCCAGCAGCGTAGTGGCGGGAGCCGGGGCAGATACGCAGTATTTT.

The chain employs TRBV6-1 and TRBJ2-1, with D perhaps matching TRBD1 (6 bases). The CDR3 sequence is 15 residues long. Trimming shortened V by 7 bases and J by 2 bases, and 15 bases separated the two germline ends. From germline, CDR1 is MNHNS and CDR2 SASEGT. CDR3 DNA: TGTGCCAGCATGCTCGGGACAAACCCCTACAATGAGCAGTTCTTC. Residues: CASMLGTNPYNEQFF.